These T cell receptor beta chains were read from a single sample in a study of T cell responses to AZD1222 COVID-19 vaccine. Sequencing was performed with immunoSEQ multiplex PCR; in TCRdb, only in-frame clones are kept and a portion is missing. In the table there are some 130,000 clones, 91% of which are singletons. Sequenced material: peripheral blood, taken on day 0 of AZD1222 vaccination. Receptors originate from an adult in good health. The CDR3 runs from the conserved cysteine through the conserved F or W. The D gene is left open where the match is weak. Expanded clones get a size class; other rows say once, few or many, or leave the size out.

clone_size | d_call | j_call | v_call | cdr3_aa | cdr3_nt
- | - | TRBJ2-7 | TRBV2 | CASRTGGGEQYF | TGTGCCAGCAGAACAGGGGGAGGGGAGCAGTACTTC
- | - | TRBJ1-5 | TRBV19 | CASSDPGVRQPQHF | TGTGCCAGTAGTGACCCAGGGGTACGCCAGCCCCAGCATTTT
- | - | TRBJ1-2 | TRBV4-3 | CASSQVGTWGHRYGYTF | TGCGCCAGCAGCCAAGTTGGAACCTGGGGCCACCGCTATGGCTACACCTTC
- | TRBD1 | TRBJ1-5 | TRBV5-6 | CASSWRTGGDSNQPQHF | TGTGCCAGCAGCTGGAGGACAGGAGGGGATAGCAATCAGCCCCAGCATTTT
- | TRBD2 | TRBJ2-2 | TRBV7-6 | CASSLASASGWPTGELFF | TGTGCCAGCAGCTTAGCGAGTGCTAGCGGGTGGCCCACCGGGGAGCTGTTTTTT
few | - | TRBJ2-7 | TRBV3-1/TRBV3-2 | CASSQGPSGVYEQYF | TGTGCCAGCAGCCAAGGACCTTCGGGGGTATACGAGCAGTACTTC
- | - | TRBJ1-3 | TRBV9 | CASSVTGRGNTIYF | TGTGCCAGCAGCGTGACAGGCAGGGGAAACACCATATATTTT
- | - | TRBJ1-6 | TRBV6-5 | CASSKTGGNSPLHF | TGTGCCAGCAGTAAAACCGGGGGGAATTCACCCCTCCACTTT
- | - | TRBJ1-4 | TRBV27 | CASRYTTTTNEKLFF | TGTGCCAGCAGGTATACAACGACAACTAATGAAAAACTGTTTTTT
- | - | TRBJ1-2 | TRBV3-1/TRBV3-2 | CASSHREGSHYGYTF | TGTGCCAGCAGCCACAGAGAGGGTTCCCACTATGGCTACACCTTC
- | - | TRBJ2-5 | TRBV5-1 | CASSLEVLLAAQETQYF | TGCGCCAGCAGCTTGGAGGTATTACTAGCTGCTCAAGAGACCCAGTACTTC
- | - | TRBJ2-5 | TRBV7-9 | CASSSSSTGETQYF | TGTGCCAGCAGCTCCTCGAGTACGGGGGAGACCCAGTACTTC
- | - | TRBJ1-1 | TRBV9 | CASSADEYDEAFF | TGTGCCAGCAGTGCAGACGAGTATGATGAAGCTTTCTTT
- | - | TRBJ2-5 | TRBV7-9 | CASSLAKRTVAETQYF | TGTGCCAGCAGCTTAGCGAAACGGACCGTTGCGGAGACCCAGTACTTC
- | - | TRBJ1-6 | TRBV6-5 | CAIEEGRPNSPLHF | TGTGCCATCGAGGAGGGCAGGCCTAATTCACCCCTCCACTTT
- | - | TRBJ1-1 | TRBV10-1 | CASSETVAGFNTEAFF | TGCGCCAGCAGTGAGACCGTGGCGGGGTTCAACACTGAAGCTTTCTTT
- | - | TRBJ2-7 | TRBV6-5 | CASQPPLRHEQYF | TGTGCCAGCCAGCCCCCCTTGAGGCACGAGCAGTACTTC
- | - | TRBJ2-7 | TRBV27 | CASKQAERYEQYF | TGTGCCAGCAAACAGGCAGAGCGGTACGAGCAGTACTTC
- | - | TRBJ2-1 | TRBV6-2/TRBV6-3 | CASRRSGNEQFF | TGTGCCAGCCGCCGCAGCGGCAATGAGCAGTTCTTC
- | - | TRBJ1-6 | TRBV7-9 | CASSLQGNNSPLHF | TGTGCCAGCAGCTTGCAGGGTAATAATTCACCCCTCCACTTT
- | TRBD2 | TRBJ2-1 | TRBV24-1 | CATSPLAGGMREQFF | TGTGCCACCAGTCCCTTGGCGGGGGGAATGAGGGAGCAGTTCTTC
few | TRBD1 | TRBJ1-3 | TRBV7-9 | CASSLTGQGSTIYF | TGTGCCAGCAGCTTAACCGGACAGGGAAGCACCATATATTTT
- | - | TRBJ1-5 | TRBV29-1 | CSVGGSDNQPQHF | TGCAGCGTTGGTGGAAGCGACAATCAGCCCCAGCATTTT
once | TRBD1 | TRBJ1-1 | TRBV5-4 | CASSSGGTPEAFF | TGTGCCAGCAGCTCAGGGGGTACGCCGGAAGCTTTCTTT
- | - | TRBJ2-5 | TRBV3-1/TRBV3-2 | CASSQEGTVSSARQETQYF | TGTGCCAGCAGCCAGGAGGGGACAGTCAGTTCGGCCCGGCAAGAGACCCAGTACTTC
- | - | TRBJ1-1 | TRBV9 | CASSASGNAEAFF | TGTGCCAGCAGCGCGAGCGGGAACGCTGAAGCTTTCTTT
- | - | TRBJ2-5 | TRBV5-6 | CASSPLGDLIGETQYF | TGTGCCAGCAGCCCCCTCGGGGACCTCATAGGTGAGACCCAGTACTTC
once | TRBD1 | TRBJ1-2 | TRBV6-6 | CASSSRRVQTQGEKSYGYTF | TGTGCCAGCAGCTCGAGGAGGGTTCAGACCCAGGGGGAAAAGAGCTATGGCTACACCTTC
- | TRBD2 | TRBJ2-7 | TRBV5-1 | CASSPRTSASYEQYF | TGCGCCAGCAGCCCGCGGACTAGCGCCTCCTACGAGCAGTACTTC
- | - | TRBJ2-7 | TRBV7-2 | CASSLVGLAASYEQYF | TGTGCCAGCAGCTTAGTCGGGCTAGCCGCCTCCTACGAGCAGTACTTC
- | - | TRBJ1-1 | TRBV19 | CASSIGGDTEAFF | TGTGCCAGTAGTATCGGCGGCGACACTGAAGCTTTCTTT
- | TRBD1 | TRBJ2-7 | TRBV6-5 | CASSRQGYEQYF | TGTGCCAGCAGCCGACAGGGCTACGAGCAGTACTTC
- | - | TRBJ2-5 | TRBV23-1 | CASSGRLKETQYF | TGCGCCAGCAGTGGACGCCTCAAAGAGACCCAGTACTTC
- | TRBD2 | TRBJ2-3 | TRBV27 | CASSSGGRHTDTQYF | TGTGCCAGCAGCTCGGGGGGGAGGCACACAGATACGCAGTATTTT
- | TRBD1 | TRBJ2-7 | TRBV19 | CASSIGDRGYEQYF | TGTGCCAGTAGTATAGGGGACAGGGGATACGAGCAGTACTTC
- | - | TRBJ2-3 | TRBV10-1 | CASSDPGAGTDTQYF | TGCGCCAGCAGTGATCCAGGGGCAGGGACAGATACGCAGTATTTT
- | - | TRBJ2-6 | TRBV27 | CASSSRYRDGGSGANVLTF | TGTGCCAGCAGTTCGCGGTACCGGGACGGTGGTAGCGGGGCCAACGTCCTGACTTTC
few | - | TRBJ1-2 | TRBV2 | CASKVVGSAPDGYTF | TGTGCCAGCAAAGTAGTAGGCAGCGCGCCGGATGGCTACACCTTC
- | TRBD1 | TRBJ1-4 | TRBV2 | CASSAPGQGALTEKLFF | TGTGCCAGCAGTGCTCCAGGACAGGGGGCCCTTACGGAAAAACTGTTTTTT
- | TRBD2 | TRBJ2-1 | TRBV27 | CASSLRTSGKNDEQFF | TGTGCCAGCAGTTTACGGACTAGCGGGAAAAACGATGAGCAGTTCTTC
- | - | TRBJ2-7 | TRBV4-3 | CASSQELGYEQYF | TGCGCCAGCAGCCAAGAGTTGGGGTACGAGCAGTACTTC
- | - | TRBJ2-2 | TRBV18 | CASSPMGPNTGELFF | TGTGCCAGCTCACCAATGGGTCCGAACACCGGGGAGCTGTTTTTT
- | - | TRBJ1-2 | TRBV27 | CASSFRGAPNYGYTF | TGTGCCAGCAGTTTTCGTGGAGCTCCTAACTATGGCTACACCTTC
- | - | TRBJ2-1 | TRBV11-1 | CASSVALNPYNEQFF | TGTGCCAGCAGCGTAGCCTTAAACCCCTACAATGAGCAGTTCTTC
- | TRBD2 | TRBJ2-1 | TRBV4-1 | CASSLLAGDNEQFF | TGCGCCAGCAGCTTGCTAGCGGGAGACAATGAGCAGTTCTTC
- | - | TRBJ1-2 | TRBV27 | CASSLQKNYGYTF | TGTGCCAGCAGTCTACAGAAAAACTATGGCTACACCTTC
- | TRBD2 | TRBJ2-1 | TRBV30 | CAWSGGGLVNEQFF | TGTGCCTGGAGCGGCGGGGGTCTCGTAAATGAGCAGTTCTTC
- | TRBD1 | TRBJ1-6 | TRBV7-9 | CASSFRTGGLSSPLHF | TGTGCCAGCAGCTTCCGGACAGGGGGCCTCTCTTCACCCCTCCACTTT
- | - | TRBJ2-1 | TRBV12-3/TRBV12-4 | CATGRGNEQFF | TGTGCCACCGGCCGGGGCAATGAGCAGTTCTTC